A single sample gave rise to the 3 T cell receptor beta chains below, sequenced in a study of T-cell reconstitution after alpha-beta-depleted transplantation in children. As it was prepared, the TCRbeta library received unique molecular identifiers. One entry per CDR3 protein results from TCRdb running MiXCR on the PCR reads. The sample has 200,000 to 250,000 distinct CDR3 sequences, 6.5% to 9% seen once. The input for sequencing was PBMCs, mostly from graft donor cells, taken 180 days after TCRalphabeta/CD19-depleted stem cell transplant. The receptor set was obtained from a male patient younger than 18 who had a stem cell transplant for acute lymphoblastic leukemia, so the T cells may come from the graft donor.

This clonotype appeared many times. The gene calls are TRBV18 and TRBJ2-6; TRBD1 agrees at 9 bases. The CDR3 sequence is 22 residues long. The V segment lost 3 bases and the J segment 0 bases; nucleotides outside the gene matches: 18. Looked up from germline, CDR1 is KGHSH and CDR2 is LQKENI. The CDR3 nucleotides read TGTGCCAGCTCACCTGAGCTTACGCGCCACAGGGGGCTAAGCTCTGGGGCCAACGTCCTGACTTTC. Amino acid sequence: CASSPELTRHRGLSSGANVLTF.

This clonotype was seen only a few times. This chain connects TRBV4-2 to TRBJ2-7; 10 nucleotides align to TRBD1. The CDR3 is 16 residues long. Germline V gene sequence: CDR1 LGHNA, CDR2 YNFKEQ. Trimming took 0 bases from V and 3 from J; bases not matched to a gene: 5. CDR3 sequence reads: CASSQEDRGALYEQYF. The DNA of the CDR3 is TGTGCCAGCAGCCAAGAGGACAGGGGGGCCCTCTACGAGCAGTACTTC.

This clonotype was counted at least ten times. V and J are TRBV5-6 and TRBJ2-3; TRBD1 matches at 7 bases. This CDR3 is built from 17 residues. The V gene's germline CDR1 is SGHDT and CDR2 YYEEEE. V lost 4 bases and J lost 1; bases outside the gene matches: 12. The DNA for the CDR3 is TGTGCCAGCAGCACCCCGGGACAGACCTCCCGCACAGATACGCAGTATTTT. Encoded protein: CASSTPGQTSRTDTQYF.